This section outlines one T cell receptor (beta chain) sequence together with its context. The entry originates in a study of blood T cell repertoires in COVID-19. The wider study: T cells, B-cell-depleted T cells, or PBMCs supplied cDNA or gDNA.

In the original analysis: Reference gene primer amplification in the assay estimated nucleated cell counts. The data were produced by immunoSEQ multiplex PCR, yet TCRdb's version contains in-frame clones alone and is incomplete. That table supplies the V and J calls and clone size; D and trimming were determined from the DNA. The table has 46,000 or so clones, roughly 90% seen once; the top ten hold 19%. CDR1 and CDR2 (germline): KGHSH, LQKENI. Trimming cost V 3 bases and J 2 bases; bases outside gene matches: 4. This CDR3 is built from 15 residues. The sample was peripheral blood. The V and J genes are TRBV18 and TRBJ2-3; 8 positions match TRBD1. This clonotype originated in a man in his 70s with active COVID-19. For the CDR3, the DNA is TGTGCCAGCTCACCCCCGGGACAGGCCACAGATACGCAGTATTTT. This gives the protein CASSPPGQATDTQYF.